This T cell receptor (beta chain) derives from a study of CD8 T cells in Susac syndrome. This clonotype was seen once. The antigen remains undetermined. The V gene lost 0 bases and the J gene lost 5 bases, with 17 bases spanning the gap. Germline CDR1 reads SGHDT; CDR2 reads YYEEEE. The CDR3 runs 16 residues. The RNA, about 0.5 to 1 ug, was put through reverse transcription using random hexamers. Amplification of TCR beta CDR3 spanned 54 Vbeta and 13 Jbeta via immunoSEQ multiplex PCR. TCRdb fed the immunoSEQ multiplex PCR reads into MiXCR, producing one record per CDR3 protein. Among 150,000 to 190,000 distinct CDR3 sequences listed, just under 97% were seen once. Whole-study results and caveats: An acknowledgment was made by the study that its TCR sequencing and HLA analysis involved relatively few individuals.

Blood CD8+ and CD4+ T cells underwent high-throughput TCR beta sequencing. Negative isolation was applied to CD8+ and CD4+ T cells, and FACS enrichment was applied to TEMRA cells. Sequenced input: CD8+ T cells from PBMCs. V usage is TRBV5-6 and J usage is TRBJ2-5; D is tentatively TRBD1 or TRBD2 (7 bases each). The receptor was isolated from a human donor with multiple sclerosis. The CDR3: CASSLAIQGRDETQYF. The CDR3 DNA reads as TGTGCCAGCAGCTTGGCAATACAGGGGAGGGACGAGACCCAGTACTTC.